This T cell receptor beta chain was sequenced for a study of monozygotic twins with cystic fibrosis. Study outcomes and limitations: No link emerged between shared CDR3 counts and age, concordance or severity. The repertoire was suggested to be naive-dominated, clonality median about 0.0094. Unrelated CF individuals shared fewer identical clonotypes than monozygotic CF twins. In 13 of 16 pairs, V gene usage was closest to the co-twin's.

Germline lookup yields CDR1 KGHSH and CDR2 LQKENI. CDR3 size: 17 residues. V lost 1 base to trimming and J lost 5 bases, with 19 bases between them. TCRdb's table, derived via immunoSEQ multiplex PCR, lists solely in-frame clones and lacks some. The data show around 36,000 clones, around 66% seen once. This clone was seen a handful of times. No antigen is known for it. Sequences were obtained from blood. The chain recombines TRBV18 with TRBJ2-3; no clear D gene. The receptor comes from a girl aged 5-17 years with cystic fibrosis. The CDR3 DNA reads TGTGCCAGCTCACCACGTAACCTCAGAGCTAGTGGAGATACGCAGTATTTT. Its protein product is CASSPRNLRASGDTQYF.